Below are 5 T cell receptor beta chains sequenced from a single sample in a study of beta chain features in type 1 diabetes. Expressed TCRB transcripts were sequenced, since all the RNA that had been isolated was reverse transcribed. TCRdb keeps only in-frame clones here, not all; method: immunoSEQ multiplex PCR. This table has under 900,000 clones, about a sixth appearing once. The sequenced material came from naive CD4+ T cells from blood. The receptors come from a woman aged 18 to 35 in good health.

This clone was seen only a few times. The gene calls are TRBV18 and TRBJ2-7; 7 bases fit TRBD2. The V gene's germline CDR1 is KGHSH and CDR2 LQKENI. This CDR3 region has 16 residues. The junction had 13 bases not matched to a gene; V was cut back by 5 bases and J by 3 bases. The CDR3 here is CASSYSVGGPRYEQYF. CDR3 nucleotides: TGTGCCAGCTCATACAGCGTGGGAGGGCCCCGCTACGAGCAGTACTTC.

Only a few counts were recorded for this clone. The rearrangement joins TRBV7-2 to TRBJ2-7; D is perhaps TRBD1 (6 bases). Per germline, CDR1 SGHTA and CDR2 FQGNSA. The V gene lost 3 bases and the J gene lost 5 bases, with 8 bases spanning the gap. This CDR3 is built from 12 residues. CDR3 loop: CASSLQGNEQYF. In DNA, the CDR3 is TGTGCCAGCAGCTTGCAGGGGAACGAGCAGTACTTC.

The rearrangement uses TRBV7-9 and TRBJ2-3, with a possible D match to TRBD2 (6 bases). V dropped 4 bases and J dropped 7 bases, with 9 bases sitting between them. The length of the CDR3 is 12 residues. Germline V lookup: CDR1 SEHNR, CDR2 FQNEAQ (reference sequence). The CDR3 nucleotides read TGTGCCAGCAGCTCCCGGGGGTATACGCAGTATTTT. Residues: CASSSRGYTQYF.

The V gene is TRBV10-3, the J gene TRBJ1-2; 7 bases are a match to TRBD1. V shed 4 bases and J 7 bases; nucleotides not matched to a gene: 6. The CDR3 spans 13 residues. Germline values: CDR1 ENHRY, CDR2 SYGVKD. CDR3 in amino acids: CAISGTGDSGYTF. CDR3 nucleotides: TGTGCCATCAGTGGAACAGGGGATTCTGGCTACACCTTC.

The rearrangement joins TRBV10-3 to TRBJ2-2; D uncertain. Germline CDR1 ENHRY, CDR2 SYGVKD. The CDR3 is made up of 15 amino acids. With 3 bases removed from V and 1 base from J, the gap between germline ends came to 9 bases. The CDR3 bases are TGTGCCATCAGTGAATGGGTAGGGAACACCGGGGAGCTGTTTTTT. Translating it yields CAISEWVGNTGELFF.